A selection of T cell receptor beta chains follows, all from one sample in a study of blood T cell repertoires in COVID-19. Profiled with immunoSEQ multiplex PCR; TCRdb holds only in-frame clones, not every one. The sample shows 80,000 to 130,000 clones, approximately 83% of them seen only once. The source material was PBMCs or T cells enriched from blood (not recorded which). These TCRs come from a woman aged 50 to 60 who had recovered from COVID-19. The CDR3 runs from the conserved cysteine through the conserved F or W. Fields, in order: CDR3 length, D gene, J gene, clone size, V gene, CDR3 protein, CDR3 DNA. D genes are given only for firm matches. Not every row has a clone size; where given, it reads once, few, many or a size class.

12,.,TRBJ1-2,.,TRBV11-2,CASSPSNYGYTF,TGTGCCAGCAGCCCGTCCAACTATGGCTACACCTTC
12,.,TRBJ2-7,.,TRBV11-2,CASSSQGFEQYF,TGTGCCAGCAGCTCCCAGGGTTTCGAGCAGTACTTC
14,TRBD1,TRBJ2-7,.,TRBV19,CASSKKQGSYEQYF,TGTGCCAGTAGTAAAAAACAGGGGTCCTACGAGCAGTACTTC
14,.,TRBJ1-6,.,TRBV2,CASMLDSKNSPLHF,TGTGCCAGCATGCTGGACAGTAAGAATTCACCCCTCCACTTT
15,.,TRBJ1-1,.,TRBV27,CASSFAGSANTEAFF,TGTGCCAGCAGTTTTGCAGGGTCGGCGAACACTGAAGCTTTCTTT
15,TRBD1,TRBJ1-3,.,TRBV28,CASSFSRGRGNTIYF,TGTGCCAGCAGTTTTAGCAGGGGGCGGGGAAACACCATATATTTT
15,TRBD1,TRBJ2-7,few,TRBV9,CASSPRQGDSYEQYF,TGTGCCAGCAGCCCACGACAGGGGGACTCCTACGAGCAGTACTTC
13,.,TRBJ2-7,.,TRBV14,CASSQGRGAEQYF,TGTGCCAGCAGCCAAGGTAGAGGCGCCGAGCAGTACTTC
12,.,TRBJ1-1,.,TRBV12-3/TRBV12-4,CASSLWGGEAFF,TGTGCCAGCAGTCTCTGGGGGGGCGAAGCTTTCTTT
15,TRBD1,TRBJ1-2,.,TRBV18,CASSPAGGAQYGYTF,TGTGCCAGCTCACCAGCAGGGGGCGCTCAATATGGCTACACCTTC
18,TRBD2,TRBJ2-3,once,TRBV27,CASSFYGLAVSGTDTQYF,TGTGCCAGCAGTTTTTACGGACTAGCGGTGTCGGGCACAGATACGCAGTATTTT
14,.,TRBJ1-2,once,TRBV7-9,CASSLVSPGAGYTF,TGTGCCAGCAGCTTAGTTTCCCCAGGGGCTGGCTACACCTTC
14,.,TRBJ2-7,few,TRBV11-2,CASSLDLVSYEQYF,TGTGCCAGCAGCTTAGACCTGGTCAGCTACGAGCAGTACTTC
14,TRBD1,TRBJ2-7,.,TRBV5-1,CASSPPGQIYEQYF,TGCGCCAGCAGCCCGCCGGGACAGATCTACGAGCAGTACTTC
14,.,TRBJ1-5,once,TRBV28,CASRAPGGNQPQHF,TGTGCCAGCAGGGCTCCAGGGGGCAATCAGCCCCAGCATTTT
15,.,TRBJ1-1,.,TRBV5-6,CASSLAGGLRTEAFF,TGTGCCAGCAGCTTGGCCGGGGGGTTGAGGACTGAAGCTTTCTTT
13,.,TRBJ2-3,.,TRBV5-1,CASGGARTDTQYF,TGCGCCAGCGGGGGGGCCCGCACAGATACGCAGTATTTT
15,TRBD1,TRBJ2-7,.,TRBV7-7,CASSAGTGVTYEQYF,TGTGCCAGCAGCGCCGGGACAGGGGTTACCTACGAGCAGTACTTC
15,TRBD1,TRBJ1-6,.,TRBV7-3,CASSSRGQKNSPLHF,TGTGCCAGCAGCTCCCGGGGACAGAAAAATTCACCCCTCCACTTT
16,.,TRBJ2-7,.,TRBV18,CASSPNGGGGLYEQYF,TGTGCCAGCTCACCAAACGGAGGGGGGGGCCTCTACGAGCAGTACTTC
15,TRBD1,TRBJ1-4,.,TRBV7-2,CASSSDGTGREKLFF,TGTGCCAGCAGCTCCGACGGGACAGGAAGAGAAAAACTGTTTTTT
13,.,TRBJ1-1,.,TRBV19,CASSWGLNTEAFF,TGTGCCAGTAGTTGGGGCCTGAACACTGAAGCTTTCTTT
15,.,TRBJ2-1,.,TRBV7-3,CASSLGLVSYNEQFF,TGTGCCAGCAGTCTTGGTCTAGTCTCCTACAATGAGCAGTTCTTC
14,.,TRBJ1-1,few,TRBV19,CASSPIGGVTEAFF,TGTGCCAGTAGTCCCATCGGGGGAGTCACTGAAGCTTTCTTT
15,.,TRBJ2-1,.,TRBV20-1,CSASPGDKGVNEQFF,TGCAGTGCTAGTCCCGGGGACAAGGGTGTGAATGAGCAGTTCTTC
15,.,TRBJ1-2,.,TRBV30,CAWSHPGGHSYGYTF,TGTGCCTGGAGTCACCCCGGGGGTCACAGCTATGGCTACACCTTC
15,.,TRBJ1-1,.,TRBV30,CAWSGFGGMNTEAFF,TGTGCCTGGAGTGGGTTTGGAGGAATGAACACTGAAGCTTTCTTT
12,.,TRBJ2-7,.,TRBV11-2,CASSLDRGEQYF,TGTGCCAGCAGCTTAGACAGGGGCGAGCAGTACTTC
14,TRBD1,TRBJ1-2,.,TRBV7-2,CASSLGTGDRGYTF,TGTGCCAGCAGCTTGGGGACAGGGGACCGTGGCTACACCTTC
16,TRBD1,TRBJ1-5,.,TRBV19,CASSMGTGGLNQPQHF,TGTGCCAGTAGTATGGGGACAGGGGGTCTCAATCAGCCCCAGCATTTT
12,.,TRBJ2-4,few,TRBV3-1/TRBV3-2,CASSQGDTPPHF,TGTGCCAGCAGCCAAGGGGACACTCCTCCCCACTTC
14,.,TRBJ2-5,.,TRBV5-1,CASSHRTEWETQYF,TGCGCCAGCAGCCACAGGACAGAATGGGAGACCCAGTACTTC
13,.,TRBJ2-7,.,TRBV3-1/TRBV3-2,CASSQYSSYEQYF,TGTGCCAGCAGCCAATACAGTTCCTACGAGCAGTACTTC
15,.,TRBJ1-3,.,TRBV10-2,CASSGGGESGNTIYF,TGCGCCAGCAGTGGAGGAGGCGAGAGTGGAAACACCATATATTTT
12,.,TRBJ1-5,medium-sized,TRBV2,CASSPNHQPQHF,TGTGCCAGCAGTCCTAATCATCAGCCCCAGCATTTT
17,.,TRBJ1-2,.,TRBV18,CASSPQITELANYGYTF,TGTGCCAGCTCACCTCAAATAACAGAACTAGCTAACTATGGCTACACCTTC
14,.,TRBJ1-6,.,TRBV2,CASNRRTANSPLHF,TGTGCCAGTAACCGTAGGACAGCTAATTCACCCCTCCACTTT
18,TRBD2,TRBJ2-1,.,TRBV5-4,CASSLGGASGRVSNEQFF,TGTGCCAGCAGCTTGGGAGGGGCTAGCGGGAGGGTCTCCAATGAGCAGTTCTTC
18,.,TRBJ1-6,.,TRBV27,CASSLSSGGVPGNSPLHF,TGTGCCAGCAGTTTATCGTCCGGCGGGGTCCCCGGGAATTCACCCCTCCACTTT
17,.,TRBJ1-1,.,TRBV9,CASSTSQERGLNTEAFF,TGTGCCAGCAGCACATCACAGGAGAGAGGATTGAACACTGAAGCTTTCTTT
15,.,TRBJ2-3,.,TRBV5-1,CASSLGGQPLDTQYF,TGCGCCAGCAGCTTGGGAGGTCAGCCTTTGGATACGCAGTATTTT
15,TRBD1,TRBJ1-2,.,TRBV19,CASTSGTGTLYGYTF,TGTGCCAGCACCTCCGGGACAGGGACCCTCTATGGCTACACCTTC
20,TRBD2,TRBJ2-2,.,TRBV9,CASSVNSGGLPRTGPGELFF,TGTGCCAGCAGCGTGAATAGCGGGGGGCTACCACGAACTGGGCCCGGGGAGCTGTTTTTT
15,.,TRBJ1-4,few,TRBV6-5,CASSPSGGTNEKLFF,TGTGCCAGCAGTCCCTCCGGGGGTACTAATGAAAAACTGTTTTTT
16,TRBD2,TRBJ2-5,.,TRBV5-4,CASSLVSGGAPQTQYF,TGTGCCAGCAGCTTGGTTAGCGGGGGGGCTCCTCAGACCCAGTACTTC
12,TRBD1,TRBJ1-2,.,TRBV10-1,CASGTGDGGYTF,TGCGCCAGCGGGACAGGGGACGGGGGCTACACCTTC
14,.,TRBJ2-3,.,TRBV15,CATSSLRSTDTQYF,TGTGCCACCAGCAGCCTGCGCAGCACAGATACGCAGTATTTT
16,.,TRBJ1-1,once,TRBV19,CASSIVRTGLGTEAFF,TGTGCCAGTAGTATAGTTAGAACAGGGCTAGGCACTGAAGCTTTCTTT
16,TRBD2,TRBJ2-6,.,TRBV2,CASSEGGGPGANVLTF,TGTGCCAGCAGTGAAGGGGGAGGGCCAGGGGCCAACGTCCTGACTTTC
14,TRBD1,TRBJ1-2,.,TRBV28,CASGPPQGAGGYTF,TGTGCCAGCGGACCTCCTCAGGGGGCGGGGGGCTACACCTTC
16,TRBD1,TRBJ2-1,.,TRBV24-1,CATSDSLHRGLDEQFF,TGTGCCACCAGTGATTCGTTACACAGGGGGCTGGATGAGCAGTTCTTC
15,TRBD1,TRBJ1-2,.,TRBV3-1/TRBV3-2,CASSLSGGADYGYTF,TGTGCCAGCAGCCTATCAGGGGGCGCGGACTATGGCTACACCTTC
13,.,TRBJ1-2,.,TRBV20-1,CSASSGVNYGYTF,TGCAGTGCTAGTTCAGGCGTAAACTATGGCTACACCTTC
17,TRBD1,TRBJ1-4,few,TRBV18,CASPPADRGPTNEKLFF,TGTGCCAGCCCCCCAGCGGACAGGGGACCAACTAATGAAAAACTGTTTTTT
15,TRBD1,TRBJ2-7,.,TRBV29-1,CSVDDPDRGSYEQYF,TGCAGCGTTGATGATCCCGACAGGGGATCCTACGAGCAGTACTTC
12,.,TRBJ2-1,.,TRBV20-1,CSASWRKNEQFF,TGCAGTGCTAGTTGGCGGAAGAATGAGCAGTTCTTC
15,.,TRBJ1-1,.,TRBV9,CASSDDTGLGTEAFF,TGTGCCAGCAGCGATGATACGGGACTCGGGACTGAAGCTTTCTTT
15,.,TRBJ1-5,few,TRBV28,CASSFRRGGNQPQHF,TGTGCCAGCAGTTTCAGAAGGGGTGGCAATCAGCCCCAGCATTTT
16,TRBD1,TRBJ2-3,.,TRBV27,CASSLSGTARTDTQYF,TGTGCCAGCAGTTTATCTGGGACAGCCCGCACAGATACGCAGTATTTT
15,.,TRBJ2-7,once,TRBV19,CASTLGQGTSYEQYF,TGTGCCAGTACCCTGGGCCAGGGGACGTCCTACGAGCAGTACTTC